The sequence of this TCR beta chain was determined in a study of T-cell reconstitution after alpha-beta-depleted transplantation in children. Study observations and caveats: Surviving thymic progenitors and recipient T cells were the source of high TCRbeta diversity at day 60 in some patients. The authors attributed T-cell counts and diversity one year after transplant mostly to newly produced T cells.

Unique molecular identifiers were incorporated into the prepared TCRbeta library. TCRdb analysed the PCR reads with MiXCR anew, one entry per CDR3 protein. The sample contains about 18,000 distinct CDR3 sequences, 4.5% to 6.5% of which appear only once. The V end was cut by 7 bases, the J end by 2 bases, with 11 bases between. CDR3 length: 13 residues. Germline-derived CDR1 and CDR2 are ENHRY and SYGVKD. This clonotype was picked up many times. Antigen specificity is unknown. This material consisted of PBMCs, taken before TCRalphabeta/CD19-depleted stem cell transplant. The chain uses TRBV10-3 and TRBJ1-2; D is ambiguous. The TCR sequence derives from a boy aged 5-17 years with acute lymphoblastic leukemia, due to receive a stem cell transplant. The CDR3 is CAIKMRENYGYTF. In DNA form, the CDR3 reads TGTGCCATCAAAATGAGGGAAAACTATGGCTACACCTTC.